This T cell receptor beta chain was sequenced in a study of T-cell memory formation after mild COVID-19. Study observations and caveats: Mainly CM and EM harbored the contracting CD4+ clones; mainly EMRA harbored the CD8+ ones. Clones shrinking between day 15 and 85 showed a balanced CD4/CD8 split, and those that grew later tilted toward CD4+. Researchers found some responding clones in pre-infection memory, a sign that cross-reactive memory joined.

5'RACE with constant-segment primers built TCRalpha and TCRbeta cDNA libraries with UMIs. TCRdb reprocessed the 5' RACE reads with MiXCR, giving one entry per CDR3 protein. In the table there are around 310,000 distinct CDR3 sequences, approximately 15% of which are singletons. Trimming took 8 bases from V and 4 from J; bases not matched to a gene: 13. The CDR3 totals 16 residues. Germline V gene lookup returns CDR1 MNHEY and CDR2 SMNVEV (reference sequence). As for this clonotype: The antigen is not known.

This TCR was recovered from a man aged 18 to 29 who had mild COVID-19 (a few samples of this study predate the infection). Cell type and time point are not known. The rearrangement links TRBV27 to TRBJ2-1, with 8 bases matching TRBD2. Material: PBMCs or a T cell subset sorted from them (not recorded which). The CDR3: CASGTPSTSGYNEQFF. In DNA, the CDR3 is TGTGCCAGCGGGACCCCCAGTACTAGCGGTTACAATGAGCAGTTCTTC.